This TCR beta chain was sequenced for a study of T cells after posttransplantation cyclophosphamide. This clone was seen many times. Its target is unknown. CDR1 is MNHEY, CDR2 SVGAGI, per germline. This CDR3 comprises 15 residues. Unmatched junction bases numbered 6, after V lost 4 bases and J lost 7 bases. TCRdb's copy holds only in-frame clones and misses some; the assay was immunoSEQ multiplex PCR. This sample carries 10,000 to 13,000 clones, none of them present only once. A marrow graft followed busulfan-fludarabine conditioning, with cyclophosphamide on days +3 and +4. Study findings and constraints: Recipient CMV seropositivity and CMV reactivation strongly tracked TRB clonality. Blood and skin or GI T cell repertoires showed limited TRB overlap.

The chain joins TRBV6-5 to TRBJ1-4, with 10 positions matching TRBD1. Source: PBMCs, taken after allogeneic stem cell transplant with posttransplant cyclophosphamide. This TCR was recovered from a female patient aged 40 to 55 who received an allogeneic stem cell transplant from a related donor, was CMV-positive, and had no GVHD. Some T cells may have originated in the graft donor. CDR3 DNA: TGTGCCAGCAGTTCGCCCGGGACAGGGGTTGAAAAACTGTTTTTT. It translates to CASSSPGTGVEKLFF.